A selection of T cell receptor beta chains follows, all from one sample in a study of blood T cell repertoires in COVID-19. Generated by immunoSEQ multiplex PCR, the TCRdb table keeps only in-frame clones and is missing some. The sample comprises around 100,000 clones, approximately 69% of which are singletons, and about 5.9% rests with the top ten. Material for sequencing was peripheral blood. The receptors derive from a man older than 75 with acute or convalescent COVID-19. CDR3s leave out the opening cysteine and the closing phenylalanine or tryptophan. Fields, in order: V gene, CDR3 length, CDR3 protein.

TRBV7-7 | 14 | ASRSNYRGSNEKLF
TRBV6-1 | 12 | ASSEAPGGGPLH
TRBV4-1 | 12 | ASSPAGSNQPQH
TRBV11-2 | 11 | ASSLEWTGKQF
TRBV5-6 | 13 | ASSQGTPNTDTQY
TRBV28 | 13 | ASSPLNRDTGELF
TRBV28 | 13 | ASSLDRDGQETQY
TRBV4-3 | 14 | ASSPRAGLSYNEQF
TRBV10-1 | 12 | ASSGQGPGNEQF
TRBV20-1 | 10 | SASSLIYEQY
TRBV4-1 | 13 | ASSQLYGATGELF
TRBV7-2 | 14 | ASRTGQFRLADTQY
TRBV13 | 13 | ASSGGTGGRRPLH
TRBV5-6 | 13 | ASTSWPGQGYEQY
TRBV2 | 10 | ATSGDIHEQY
TRBV15 | 14 | ATSRDRVPSGNTIY
TRBV7-8 | 11 | ASSGTGADTQY
TRBV18 | 11 | ASSPGQNYGYT
TRBV3-1/TRBV3-2 | 12 | ASSQGAIVSPLH
TRBV7-9 | 13 | ASSLAPGLAPGQY
TRBV28 | 13 | ASSLPGRPTDTQY
TRBV4-3 | 12 | ASSPQGGNTEAF
TRBV7-7 | 13 | ASSSTVSSTDTQY
TRBV29-1 | 11 | SVDSGGTDTQY
TRBV10-3 | 11 | AISENLQETQY
TRBV19 | 13 | ASSIGGNHQETQY
TRBV24-1 | 13 | ATSDPGVTYNEQF
TRBV20-1 | 14 | SASVIRQGRPNEQF
TRBV12-1 | 14 | ASSFSPGLAGDEQF
TRBV10-1 | 13 | ASSESRTGLYGYT
TRBV30 | 14 | AWSANGRRGLNEQF